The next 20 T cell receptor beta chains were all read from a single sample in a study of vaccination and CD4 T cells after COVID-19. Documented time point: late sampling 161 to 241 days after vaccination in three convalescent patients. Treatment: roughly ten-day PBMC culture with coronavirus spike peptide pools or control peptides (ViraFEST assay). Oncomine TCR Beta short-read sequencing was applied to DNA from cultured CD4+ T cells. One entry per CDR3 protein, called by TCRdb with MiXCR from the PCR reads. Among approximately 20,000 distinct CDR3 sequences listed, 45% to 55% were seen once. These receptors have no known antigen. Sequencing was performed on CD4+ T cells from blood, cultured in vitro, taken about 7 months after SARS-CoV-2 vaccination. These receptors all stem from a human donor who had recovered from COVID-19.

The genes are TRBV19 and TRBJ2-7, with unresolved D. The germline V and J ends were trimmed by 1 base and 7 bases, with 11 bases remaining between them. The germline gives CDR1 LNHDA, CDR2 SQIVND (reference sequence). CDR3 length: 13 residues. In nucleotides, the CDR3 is TGTGCCAGTAGTATAGGAGGTCGTGGGGAGCAGTACTTC. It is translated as CASSIGGRGEQYF.

DNA for the CDR3: TGCAGTGCTAGAGTTCCGGCGTCAAGCGGGAGGATCGGTGAGCAGTTCTTC. It yields the protein CSARVPASSGRIGEQFF. This chain links TRBV20-1 with TRBJ2-1; TRBD2 aligns across 9 bases. The CDR3 covers 17 residues. J was trimmed by 9 bases and V by 1 base; bases with no gene match: 16. In germline, CDR1 is DFQATT, CDR2 SNEGSKA (reference sequence).

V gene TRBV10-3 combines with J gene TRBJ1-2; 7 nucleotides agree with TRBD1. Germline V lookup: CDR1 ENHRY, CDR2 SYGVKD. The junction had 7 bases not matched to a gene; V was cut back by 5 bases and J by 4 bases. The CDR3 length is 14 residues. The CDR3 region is CAISYETGSYGYTF. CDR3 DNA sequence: TGTGCCATCAGTTATGAGACAGGGAGCTATGGCTACACCTTC.

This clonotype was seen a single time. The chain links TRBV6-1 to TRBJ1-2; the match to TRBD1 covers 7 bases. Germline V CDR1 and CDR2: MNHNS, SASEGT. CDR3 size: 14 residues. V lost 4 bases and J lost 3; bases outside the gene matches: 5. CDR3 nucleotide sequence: TGTGCCAGCAGTGGGACAGGTCATCACTATGGCTACACCTTC. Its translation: CASSGTGHHYGYTF.

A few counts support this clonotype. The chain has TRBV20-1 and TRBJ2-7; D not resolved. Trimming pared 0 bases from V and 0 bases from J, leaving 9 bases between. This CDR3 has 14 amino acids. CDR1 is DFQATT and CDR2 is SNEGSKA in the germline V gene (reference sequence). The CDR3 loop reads CSAREGPVSYEQYF. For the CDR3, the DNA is TGCAGTGCTAGAGAGGGTCCGGTCTCCTACGAGCAGTACTTC.

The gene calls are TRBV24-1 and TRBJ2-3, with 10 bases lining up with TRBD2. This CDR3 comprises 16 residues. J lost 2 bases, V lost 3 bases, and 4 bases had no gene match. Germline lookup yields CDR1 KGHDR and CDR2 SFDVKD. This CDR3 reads CATSDPSGGLTDTQYF. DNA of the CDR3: TGTGCCACCAGTGATCCTAGCGGGGGACTCACAGATACGCAGTATTTT.

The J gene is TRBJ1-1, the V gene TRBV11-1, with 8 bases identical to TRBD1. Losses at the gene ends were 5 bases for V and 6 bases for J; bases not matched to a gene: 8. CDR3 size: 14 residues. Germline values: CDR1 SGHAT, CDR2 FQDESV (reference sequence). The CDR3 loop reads CASSIQQGGAEAFF. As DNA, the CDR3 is TGTGCCAGCAGCATACAACAGGGGGGGGCTGAAGCTTTCTTT.

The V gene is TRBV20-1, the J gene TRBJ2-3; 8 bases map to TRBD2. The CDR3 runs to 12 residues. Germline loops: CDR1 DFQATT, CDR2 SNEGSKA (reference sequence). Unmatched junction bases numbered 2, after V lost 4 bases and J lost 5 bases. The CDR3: CSANGGVDTQYF. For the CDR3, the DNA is TGCAGTGCTAACGGGGGGGTAGATACGCAGTATTTT.

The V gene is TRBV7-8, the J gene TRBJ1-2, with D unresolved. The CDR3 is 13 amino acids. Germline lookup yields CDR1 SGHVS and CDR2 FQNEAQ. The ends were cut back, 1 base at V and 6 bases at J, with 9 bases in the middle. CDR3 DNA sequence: TGTGCCAGCAGCTTAGGCGGCCCCAATGGCTACACCTTC. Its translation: CASSLGGPNGYTF.

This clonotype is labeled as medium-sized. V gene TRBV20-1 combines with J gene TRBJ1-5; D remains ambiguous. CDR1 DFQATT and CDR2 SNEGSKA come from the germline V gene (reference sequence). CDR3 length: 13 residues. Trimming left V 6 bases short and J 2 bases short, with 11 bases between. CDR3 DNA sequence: TGCAGTGCGGTGAGGGATCGCAATCAGCCCCAGCATTTT. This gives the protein CSAVRDRNQPQHF.

The CDR3 sequence: CSASGGGGPNEQFF. As DNA, the CDR3 is TGCAGTGCTAGCGGAGGGGGAGGACCCAATGAGCAGTTCTTC. The chain links TRBV20-1 to TRBJ2-1; TRBD1 or TRBD2 may be the D gene (6 bases each). V lost 3 bases and J 6 bases, leaving 15 bases between the germline ends. Germline assignment: CDR1 DFQATT and CDR2 SNEGSKA (reference sequence). This CDR3 is built from 14 residues.

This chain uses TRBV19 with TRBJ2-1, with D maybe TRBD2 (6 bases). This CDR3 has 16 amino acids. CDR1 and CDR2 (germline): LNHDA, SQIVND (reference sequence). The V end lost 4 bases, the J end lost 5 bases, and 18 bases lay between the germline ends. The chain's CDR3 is CASSTGPGLQDNEQFF. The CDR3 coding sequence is TGTGCCAGTAGTACTGGGCCGGGACTGCAGGACAATGAGCAGTTCTTC.

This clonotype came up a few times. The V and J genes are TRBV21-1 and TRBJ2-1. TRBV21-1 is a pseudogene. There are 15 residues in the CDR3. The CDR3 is CASSKGLGSYNEQFF. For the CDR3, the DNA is TGTGCCAGCAGCAAAGGGCTAGGTTCCTACAATGAGCAGTTCTTC.

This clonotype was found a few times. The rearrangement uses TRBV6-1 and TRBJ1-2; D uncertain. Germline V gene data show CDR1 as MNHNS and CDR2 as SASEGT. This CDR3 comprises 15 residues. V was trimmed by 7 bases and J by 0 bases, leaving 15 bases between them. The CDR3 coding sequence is TGTGCCAGCACCCAATACAGCGGGACTAACTATGGCTACACCTTC. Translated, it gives CASTQYSGTNYGYTF.

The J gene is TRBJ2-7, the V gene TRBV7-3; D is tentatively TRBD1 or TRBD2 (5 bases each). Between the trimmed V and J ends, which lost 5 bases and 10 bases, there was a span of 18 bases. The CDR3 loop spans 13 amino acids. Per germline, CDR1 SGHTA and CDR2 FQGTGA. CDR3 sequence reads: CASSKRAGTPQYF. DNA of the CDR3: TGTGCCAGCAGCAAGAGAGCCGGGACCCCTCAGTACTTC.

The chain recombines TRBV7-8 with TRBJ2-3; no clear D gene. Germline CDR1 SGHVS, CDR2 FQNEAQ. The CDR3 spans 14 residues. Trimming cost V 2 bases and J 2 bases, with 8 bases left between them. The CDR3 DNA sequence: TGTGCCAGCAGCTTATATCAGGTCACAGATACGCAGTATTTT. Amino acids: CASSLYQVTDTQYF.

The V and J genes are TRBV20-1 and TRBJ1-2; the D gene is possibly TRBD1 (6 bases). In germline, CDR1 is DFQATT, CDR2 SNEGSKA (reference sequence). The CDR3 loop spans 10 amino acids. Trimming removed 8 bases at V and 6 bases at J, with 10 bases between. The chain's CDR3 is CSTGHNGYTF. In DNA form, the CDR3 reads TGCAGTACAGGGCATAATGGCTACACCTTC.

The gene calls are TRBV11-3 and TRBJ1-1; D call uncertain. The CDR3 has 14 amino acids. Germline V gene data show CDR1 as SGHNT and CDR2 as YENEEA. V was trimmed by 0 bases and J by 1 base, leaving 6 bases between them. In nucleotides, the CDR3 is TGTGCCAGCAGCTTAGAGGGTCAGAACACTGAAGCTTTCTTT. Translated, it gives CASSLEGQNTEAFF.

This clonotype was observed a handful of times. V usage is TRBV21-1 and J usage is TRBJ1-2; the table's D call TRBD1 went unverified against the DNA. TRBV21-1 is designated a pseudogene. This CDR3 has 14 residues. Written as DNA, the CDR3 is TGTGCCAGCGTTCCCTGGGACAGGCTTCATGGCTACACCTTC. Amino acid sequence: CASVPWDRLHGYTF.

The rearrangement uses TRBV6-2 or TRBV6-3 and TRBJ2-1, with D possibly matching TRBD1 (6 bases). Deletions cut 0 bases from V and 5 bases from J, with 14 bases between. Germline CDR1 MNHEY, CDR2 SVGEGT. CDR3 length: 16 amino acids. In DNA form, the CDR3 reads TGTGCCAGCAGTTACTCTACAGGGTACCCCCACAATGAGCAGTTCTTC. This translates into CASSYSTGYPHNEQFF.